A selection of T cell receptor beta chains follows, all from one sample in a study of T-cell reconstitution after alpha-beta-depleted transplantation in children. MiXCR, applied by TCRdb to the PCR reads, yields one record per CDR3 protein. The profile shows about 980,000 distinct CDR3 sequences, under 30% of them singletons. The starting material was PBMCs, mostly from graft donor cells, obtained 360 days after TCRalphabeta/CD19-depleted stem cell transplant. All receptors come from a boy in the first two years of life who had a stem cell transplant for SCID, so the T cells may come from the graft donor. Both conserved end residues are part of each CDR3. The order of the fields is D gene, J gene, clone size, CDR3 length, V gene, CDR3 DNA, CDR3 protein. A D gene is named only where the DNA matches it firmly. Expanded clones are given a class, and other clones once, few, many or no size at all.

. | TRBJ2-5 | . | 15 | TRBV4-3 | TGCGCCAGCAGCCAAGATCTGGGGGAAGGGGAGACCCAGTACTTC | CASSQDLGEGETQYF
. | TRBJ2-2 | few | 13 | TRBV9 | TGTGCCAGCAGCGTAGAGGTCACCGGGGAGCTGTTTTTT | CASSVEVTGELFF
. | TRBJ2-3 | . | 16 | TRBV7-2 | TGTGCCAGCAGCTTAGTTATGGGGGCCCAGGCAGATACGCAGTATTTT | CASSLVMGAQADTQYF
TRBD1 | TRBJ2-3 | . | 15 | TRBV15 | TGTGCCACCAGCAGAGAGGGGACAGGGTTAGATACGCAGTATTTT | CATSREGTGLDTQYF
. | TRBJ2-5 | . | 20 | TRBV5-1 | TGCGCCAGCAGCTTCCACGGGGGATGGTCGGGAACGATAGGAGGAGAGACCCAGTACTTC | CASSFHGGWSGTIGGETQYF
. | TRBJ2-1 | few | 15 | TRBV12-3/TRBV12-4 | TGTGCCAGCAGTTCGGAGCGGCCCCCATACAATGAGCAGTTCTTC | CASSSERPPYNEQFF
. | TRBJ1-1 | . | 13 | TRBV20-1 | TGCAGTGCTAGTCTTTCTTCGTGGGGACAAGCTTTCTTT | CSASLSSWGQAFF
. | TRBJ2-6 | . | 15 | TRBV7-9 | TGTGCCGGCCCTAAGGGAGGCTCTGGGGCCAACGTCCTGACTTTC | CAGPKGGSGANVLTF
. | TRBJ2-5 | . | 16 | TRBV5-1 | TGCGCCAGCAGCTTGGGGAGTAATCGCCTACAAGAGACCCAGTACTTC | CASSLGSNRLQETQYF
TRBD1 | TRBJ2-2 | . | 15 | TRBV28 | TGTGCCAGCAGTCCAGGGACAGCACGTACCCGGGAGCTGTTTTTT | CASSPGTARTRELFF
TRBD1 | TRBJ1-1 | . | 13 | TRBV6-5 | TGTGCCAGCAGTTTACTCGGGGGACAGAACGCTTTCTTT | CASSLLGGQNAFF
TRBD1 | TRBJ1-1 | . | 16 | TRBV6-4 | TGTGCCAGCAGTGACTCGGACAGGGAGTGGAACACTGAAGCTTTCTTT | CASSDSDREWNTEAFF
. | TRBJ1-2 | . | 14 | TRBV20-1 | TGCAGTGCTCATCCAAGGGAGTTGGGCTATGGCTACACCTTC | CSAHPRELGYGYTF
TRBD1 | TRBJ1-4 | many | 18 | TRBV7-8 | TGTGCCAGCAGCTTAGCCTGGGACAGGGGATCTAAGGATGAAAAACTGTTTTTT | CASSLAWDRGSKDEKLFF
TRBD2 | TRBJ2-3 | many | 15 | TRBV6-2/TRBV6-3 | TGTGCCAGCAGTCGACTAGCGGGGAAGACAGATACGCAGTATTTT | CASSRLAGKTDTQYF
. | TRBJ2-6 | . | 17 | TRBV4-3 | TGCGCCAGCAGCCAAGAGTATACCTTCTCTGGGGCCAACGTCCTGACTTTC | CASSQEYTFSGANVLTF
TRBD1 | TRBJ1-5 | many | 14 | TRBV5-1 | TGTGCCAGCAGTTTGACAGGGGGCAATCAGCCCCAGCATTTT | CASSLTGGNQPQHF
TRBD1 | TRBJ1-4 | . | 15 | TRBV7-9 | TGTGCCAGCAGCTTAGGGGACAGACCTAATGAAAAACTGTTTTTT | CASSLGDRPNEKLFF
TRBD1 | TRBJ2-1 | . | 20 | TRBV9 | TGTGCCAGCAGCGCAGATCTCCGGGGACAGGGGCTTCCGCATAACAATGAGCAGTTCTTC | CASSADLRGQGLPHNNEQFF
. | TRBJ1-1 | . | 15 | TRBV3-1 | TGTGCCAGCAGCCAAGAGGAGGGTTGGGGCACTGAAGCTTTCTTT | CASSQEEGWGTEAFF
. | TRBJ2-7 | few | 12 | TRBV7-8 | TGTGCCAGCAGCTTAAAGGAAGGTCAGCAGTACTTC | CASSLKEGQQYF
. | TRBJ1-1 | . | 15 | TRBV7-9 | TGTGCCAGCAGCTTAGTAGGACAGTCGAACACTGAAGCTTTCTTT | CASSLVGQSNTEAFF
. | TRBJ1-1 | . | 13 | TRBV6-2/TRBV6-3 | TGTGCCAGCAGTTACTCTGCGGGGGGGCCAGCTTTCTTT | CASSYSAGGPAFF
. | TRBJ2-2 | . | 16 | TRBV5-1 | TGCGCCAGCAGCTTGGATGGAGCTACGAACACCGGGGAGCTGTTTTTT | CASSLDGATNTGELFF
TRBD1 | TRBJ2-2 | few | 15 | TRBV6-1 | TGTGCCAGCAGACCACAGGGGGCTCAGACCGGGGAGCTGTTTTTT | CASRPQGAQTGELFF
. | TRBJ2-1 | . | 11 | TRBV29-1 | TGCAGCGTTCAGCGGAACAATGAGCAGTTCTTC | CSVQRNNEQFF
. | TRBJ2-7 | . | 15 | TRBV29-1 | TGCAGCGTTGTGTTCCGGGGATATCCCCCCTACGAGCAGTACTTC | CSVVFRGYPPYEQYF
. | TRBJ2-2 | . | 13 | TRBV3-1 | TGTGCCAGCAGCCCTATGTACACCGGGGAGCTGTTTTTT | CASSPMYTGELFF
. | TRBJ2-3 | . | 14 | TRBV9 | TGTGCCAGCAGCGTACTGGGTCATGGAGATACGCAGTATTTT | CASSVLGHGDTQYF
. | TRBJ2-5 | . | 15 | TRBV7-2 | TGTGCCAGCAGCTTAATAGGTCGCGTTCAAGAGACCCAGTACTTC | CASSLIGRVQETQYF
. | TRBJ2-2 | few | 14 | TRBV29-1 | TGCAGCGTTGAAACGGGGACAAACACCGGGGAGCTGTCTTTT | CSVETGTNTGELSF
. | TRBJ1-2 | . | 16 | TRBV12-3/TRBV12-4 | TGTGCCAGCAGCCCCTCCAGGACGGGGGGCAACTATGGCTACACCTTC | CASSPSRTGGNYGYTF
. | TRBJ1-3 | . | 16 | TRBV4-3 | TGCGCCAGCAGCCAAGATACGAGGGACTCTGGAAACACCATATATTTT | CASSQDTRDSGNTIYF
. | TRBJ1-6 | . | 16 | TRBV6-1 | TGTGCCAGCAGCCCATGGGGGCAGGGGACCAATTCACCCCTCCACTTT | CASSPWGQGTNSPLHF
TRBD1 | TRBJ2-7 | . | 13 | TRBV4-1 | TGCGCCAGCAGCCATGGGGACAGCGGCGAGCAGTACTTC | CASSHGDSGEQYF
. | TRBJ2-2 | . | 13 | TRBV3-1 | TGTGCCAGCAGAGGGACCTTCACCGGGGAGCTGTTTTTT | CASRGTFTGELFF
TRBD1 | TRBJ2-3 | . | 15 | TRBV5-6 | TGTGCCAGCAGCTCGTTGACAGGGGGGGTGGATACGCAGTATTTT | CASSSLTGGVDTQYF
. | TRBJ2-5 | . | 13 | TRBV12-3/TRBV12-4 | TGTGCCAGCAGTCCCGACAGCCATCAGGCCCAGTACTTC | CASSPDSHQAQYF
TRBD2 | TRBJ2-2 | . | 18 | TRBV20-1 | TGCAGTGCTAGAGACGTCCTAGCGGGGGGATTGAACACCGGGGAGCTGTTTTTT | CSARDVLAGGLNTGELFF
. | TRBJ2-5 | . | 15 | TRBV7-2 | TGTGCCAGCAGCTCACCAACTAGGGGGGTTGAGACCCAGTACTTC | CASSSPTRGVETQYF
TRBD1 | TRBJ2-1 | many | 14 | TRBV28 | TGTGCCAGCAGTGTACAGGGGGGAATCAATGAGCAGTTCTTC | CASSVQGGINEQFF
. | TRBJ1-1 | . | 15 | TRBV28 | TGTGCCACCCGGGGGGTTTCGGGCGAGAACACTGAAGCTTTCTTT | CATRGVSGENTEAFF
. | TRBJ2-1 | once | 15 | TRBV9 | TGTGCCCGCAGCCCACGCGGGGGCCCCTACAATGAGCAGTTCTTC | CARSPRGGPYNEQFF
TRBD1 | TRBJ2-5 | . | 14 | TRBV7-3 | TGTGCCAGCAGCGAAAACAGGGGGGCAGAGACCCAGTACTTC | CASSENRGAETQYF
. | TRBJ2-1 | few | 14 | TRBV20-1 | TGCAGTGCTATGGGGGACCTAGACTACAATGAGCAGTTCTTC | CSAMGDLDYNEQFF
. | TRBJ1-1 | . | 14 | TRBV30 | TGTGCCTGGAAACGTCTGACGGGGAACACTGAAGCTTTCTTT | CAWKRLTGNTEAFF
TRBD2 | TRBJ2-7 | . | 13 | TRBV12-3/TRBV12-4 | TGTGCCAGCAGTTTCGTAGCGGGGTACGAGCAGTACTTC | CASSFVAGYEQYF
. | TRBJ2-5 | few | 11 | TRBV10-3 | TGTGCCATCAGTTTGGGGAAGACCCAGTACTTC | CAISLGKTQYF
. | TRBJ1-2 | . | 12 | TRBV9 | TGTGCCAGCAGCTCCGGCCTCTGGGGCTACACCTTC | CASSSGLWGYTF
. | TRBJ2-1 | few | 16 | TRBV5-1 | TGCGCCAGCACCTCCCATGGGGGGGCTAGCTACAATGAGCAGTTCTTC | CASTSHGGASYNEQFF
. | TRBJ2-6 | . | 15 | TRBV4-2 | TGTGCCAGCAGCCACGGGCCCTCTGGGGCCAACGTCCTGACTTTC | CASSHGPSGANVLTF
. | TRBJ2-1 | . | 17 | TRBV5-4 | TGTGCCAGCAGCTTCTCGGCGGGCTTAAGCTCCTACAATGAGCAGTTCTTC | CASSFSAGLSSYNEQFF
. | TRBJ2-1 | once | 15 | TRBV28 | TGTGCCAGCAGTTGGCAGGGGAGCTCCTACAATGAGCAGTTCTTC | CASSWQGSSYNEQFF
TRBD1 | TRBJ1-2 | . | 14 | TRBV20-1 | TGCAGTGCCTCCCGGGACAGGGGATTCTATGGCTACACCTTC | CSASRDRGFYGYTF
TRBD1 | TRBJ2-7 | . | 16 | TRBV7-2 | TGTGCCAGCAGCTCGAGGGGACAGAGGAGCCTCTACGAGCAGTACTTC | CASSSRGQRSLYEQYF
TRBD2 | TRBJ2-3 | . | 14 | TRBV29-1 | TGCAGCGTTGGGGAGCGGGGGGCCCTAGATACGCAGTATTTT | CSVGERGALDTQYF
. | TRBJ2-1 | . | 16 | TRBV5-1 | TGCGCCATCCGTTCCTGGACCGCGACCCTCTACAATGAGCAGTTCTTC | CAIRSWTATLYNEQFF
TRBD1 | TRBJ1-5 | . | 15 | TRBV10-3 | TGTGCCATCAGTGACCTCGACAGGGATAATCAGCCCCAGCATTTT | CAISDLDRDNQPQHF